What follows are 25 T cell receptor beta chains derived from one specimen sequenced in a study of blood T cell repertoires in COVID-19. Profiled with immunoSEQ multiplex PCR; TCRdb holds only in-frame clones, not every one. The sample holds approximately 260,000 clones, about 80% seen once. Sample: PBMCs or T cells enriched from blood (not recorded which). The receptors were sampled from a middle-aged man who had recovered from COVID-19.

This chain connects TRBV10-1 to TRBJ2-1, with D hard to call. V gave up 2 bases and J gave up 4 bases, with 6 bases separating them. The CDR3 runs to 13 residues. Germline CDR1 WNHNN, CDR2 SYGVQD (reference sequence). The CDR3 DNA sequence: TGCGCCAGCAGTGAGCTCCTATACAATGAGCAGTTCTTC. It is translated as CASSELLYNEQFF.

The chain uses TRBV28 and TRBJ1-2; D not resolved. CDR1 is MDHEN, CDR2 SYDVKM, per germline. V was shortened by 1 base and J by 2 bases, with 8 bases between the two germline ends. The CDR3 consists of 14 residues. CDR3 sequence (DNA): TGTGCCAGCAGTTTATTAGGAGGCAACTATGGCTACACCTTC. Its translation: CASSLLGGNYGYTF.

V and J are TRBV29-1 and TRBJ2-1; 8 nucleotides match TRBD2. The CDR3 has 13 residues. Germline loops: CDR1 SQVTM, CDR2 ANQGSEA. Here the CDR3 DNA reads TGCAGTTCCAGCCAGCGGGAGTTAAATGAGCAGTTCTTC. It translates to CSSSQRELNEQFF.

The rearrangement joins TRBV19 to TRBJ2-3; tentative D call: TRBD1 (6 bases). CDR3 length: 13 amino acids. Trimming took off 7 bases at V and 5 bases at J, with 13 bases between the two ends. Per germline, CDR1 LNHDA and CDR2 SQIVND (reference sequence). CDR3 bases: TGTGCCAGTACCCCGACAGGTGAAGATACGCAGTATTTT. Amino acid sequence: CASTPTGEDTQYF.

This chain joins TRBV28 and TRBJ2-1; 7 nucleotides agree with TRBD1. The CDR3 totals 13 residues. V was clipped by 8 bases and J by 15 bases; unmatched bases: 16. Per germline, CDR1 MDHEN and CDR2 SYDVKM. The DNA of the CDR3 is TGTGCCAGCGGTCTACAGGGGTCTGGGTTGACGTTCTTC. Residues: CASGLQGSGLTFF.

The chain carries TRBV9 and TRBJ2-6; D unresolved. CDR1 and CDR2 (germline): SGDLS, YYNGEE. Trimming left V 3 bases short and J 0 bases short, with 10 bases between. This CDR3 contains 16 residues. CDR3 region: CASSAHPGSGANVLTF. The CDR3 DNA follows: TGTGCCAGCAGCGCTCACCCCGGCTCTGGGGCCAACGTCCTGACTTTC.

The chain carries TRBV7-8 and TRBJ1-4, with D uncertain. The CDR3 runs 13 residues. Deletions cut 4 bases from V and 6 bases from J, with 9 bases between. Germline CDR1 reads SGHVS; CDR2 reads FQNEAQ. CDR3 in amino acids: CASSWRLYEKLFF. Here the CDR3 DNA reads TGTGCCAGCAGCTGGAGGCTATATGAAAAACTGTTTTTT.

The V gene is TRBV5-1, the J gene TRBJ2-7, with TRBD1 identical over 8 bases. Germline values: CDR1 SGHRS, CDR2 YFSETQ. V dropped 5 bases and J dropped 5; count of bases not matched to a gene: 9. This CDR3 has 14 amino acids. For the CDR3, the DNA is TGCGCCAGCAGAGACTGGACAGGGCGGGACGAGCAGTACTTC. Residues: CASRDWTGRDEQYF.

The chain has TRBV28 and TRBJ1-1; the match to TRBD1 covers 10 bases. The germline V gene has CDR1 MDHEN and CDR2 SYDVKM. J gave up 7 bases and V 6 bases, and 11 bases lay outside the gene matches. The length of the CDR3 is 15 residues. The CDR3 loop is CASRYVDRDRGEAFF. The CDR3 coding sequence is TGTGCCAGCAGATACGTAGACCGGGACAGGGGTGAAGCTTTCTTT.

The chain has TRBV3-1 (or the pseudogene TRBV3-2) and TRBJ2-6; TRBD1 agrees at 7 bases. The CDR3 runs 16 residues. Germline V lookup: CDR1 LGHDT, CDR2 YNNKEL (reference sequence). V dropped 5 bases and J dropped 2; count of bases not matched to a gene: 6. In DNA, the CDR3 is TGTGCCAGCAGCTTCCGACAGGGCGCTGGGGCCAACGTCCTGACTTTC. Translation gives CASSFRQGAGANVLTF.

The rearrangement joins TRBV6-4 to TRBJ2-3; 7 bases line up with TRBD1. The CDR3 length is 15 residues. With 6 bases clipped from V and 2 bases from J, the junction kept 8 bases outside the gene matches. CDR1 is MRHNA, CDR2 SNTAGT, per germline. CDR3: CASSVPGQSTDTQYF. CDR3 DNA sequence: TGTGCCAGCAGCGTCCCGGGACAGTCCACAGATACGCAGTATTTT.

The rearrangement links TRBV10-3 to TRBJ2-2; weak D call: TRBD1 (6 bases). The CDR3 length is 13 residues. Trimming removed 7 bases at V and 4 bases at J, with 10 bases between. Germline loops: CDR1 ENHRY, CDR2 SYGVKD. DNA for the CDR3: TGTGCCATCACCGGGACAAGCACCGGGGAGCTGTTTTTT. Translation: CAITGTSTGELFF.

The chain carries TRBV6-5 and TRBJ2-3, with 7 bases that match TRBD1. CDR3 size: 15 residues. Germline V gives CDR1 MNHEY, CDR2 SVGAGI. Germline trimming cut 7 bases from V and 1 base from J; bases unmatched to any gene: 8. The CDR3 sequence: CASTTGVSGTDTQYF. CDR3 nucleotides: TGTGCCAGCACCACAGGGGTCAGTGGCACAGATACGCAGTATTTT.

The V call is TRBV21-1, the J call TRBJ2-5; the table assigns TRBD1, which was not confirmed against the DNA. TRBV21-1 is marked as a pseudogene. CDR3 length: 14 residues. CDR3 bases: TGTGCCAGCAGCAATGAGACAGGCCAAGAGACCCAGTACTTC. Encoded protein: CASSNETGQETQYF.

This rearrangement joins TRBV19 to TRBJ2-7; 10 bases are shared with TRBD1. The germline CDR1 and CDR2 sequences are LNHDA and SQIVND (reference sequence). Germline trimming cut 8 bases from V and 4 bases from J; bases unmatched to any gene: 2. The CDR3 sequence is 12 residues long. The CDR3 DNA follows: TGTGCCAGTGGACAGGGGGTGTACGAGCAGTACTTC. This codes for CASGQGVYEQYF. Full variable domain (rest looked up from reference TRBV19 and TRBJ2-7): DGGITQSPKYLFRKEGQNVTLSCEQNLNHDAMYWYRQDPGQGLRLIYYSQIVNDFQKGDIAEGYSVSREKKESFPLTVTSAQKNPTAFYLCASGQGVYEQYFGPGTRLTVT.

V gene TRBV7-6 combines with J gene TRBJ2-2, with D possibly matching TRBD1 (7 bases). The V gene lost 5 bases and the J gene lost 2 bases, with 18 bases spanning the gap. Per the germline V gene, CDR1 is SGHVS and CDR2 is FNYEAQ. This CDR3 is 17 amino acids long. CDR3 DNA sequence: TGTGCCAGCAGCCCCCGACAGGGACTGAAAAACACCGGGGAGCTGTTTTTT. It codes for CASSPRQGLKNTGELFF.

The rearrangement uses TRBV7-3 and TRBJ1-1; TRBD1 agrees at 7 bases. The CDR3 sequence is 15 residues long. J lost 0 bases, V lost 5 bases, and 6 bases had no gene match. Germline assignment: CDR1 SGHTA and CDR2 FQGTGA. Here the CDR3 reads CASSKLGGLNTEAFF. The CDR3 DNA sequence: TGTGCCAGCAGCAAACTAGGGGGCTTGAACACTGAAGCTTTCTTT. Full variable domain (rest looked up from reference TRBV7-3 and TRBJ1-1): GAGVSQTPSNKVTEKGKYVELRCDPISGHTALYWYRQSLGQGPEFLIYFQGTGAADDSGLPNDRFFAVRPEGSVSTLKIQRTERGDSAVYLCASSKLGGLNTEAFFGQGTRLTVV.

As to this clone: One end of the junction does not line up with germline, which may come from a read error. The V gene is TRBV7-7, the J gene TRBJ2-3; 11 positions agree with TRBD2. Per the germline V gene, CDR1 is SSHAT and CDR2 is FNYEAQ (reference sequence). CDR3 length: 19 amino acids. CDR3 amino acids: CASSLQGPASGRPTDTQYF. The CDR3 bases are TGTGCTAGCAGCTTACAGGGGCCCGCTAGCGGGAGGCCAACAGATACGCAGTATTTT. Filled out from reference TRBV7-7 and TRBJ2-3, the complete variable domain reads GAGVSQSPRYKVTKRGQDVTLRCDPISSHATLYWYQQALGQGPEFLTYFNYEAQPDKSGLPSDRFSAERPEGSISTLTIQRTEQRDSAMYRCASSLQGPASGRPTDTQYFGPGTRLTVL.

This sequence joins TRBV6-4 and TRBJ1-2, with no clear D. The CDR3 is made up of 15 amino acids. Trimming left V 3 bases short and J 2 bases short, with 13 bases between. Germline V lookup: CDR1 MRHNA, CDR2 SNTAGT. CDR3 nucleotides: TGTGCCAGCAGTGAGGCTTCGGGAGCCAACTATGGCTACACCTTC. As protein: CASSEASGANYGYTF.

CDR3 residues: CSVSGGGNNQPQHF. In DNA, the CDR3 is TGCAGCGTTTCTGGGGGGGGCAACAATCAGCCCCAGCATTTT. The chain has TRBV29-1 and TRBJ1-5; a possible D gene is TRBD1 (6 bases). The CDR3 consists of 14 residues. V dropped 5 bases and J dropped 3 bases, with 14 bases sitting between them. CDR1 and CDR2 (germline): SQVTM, ANQGSEA.

The V call is TRBV2, the J call TRBJ2-1; 10 bases are a match to TRBD2. The V gene's germline CDR1 is SNHLY and CDR2 FYNNEI. The CDR3 runs to 17 residues. The V segment lost 0 bases and the J segment 2 bases; nucleotides outside the gene matches: 4. The CDR3 loop is CASSEASGLAAYNEQFF. For the CDR3, the DNA is TGTGCCAGCAGTGAAGCATCAGGACTAGCGGCCTACAATGAGCAGTTCTTC.

The rearrangement uses TRBV5-1 and TRBJ1-4; 12 nucleotides match TRBD1. Trimming cost V 5 bases and J 8 bases; bases outside gene matches: 10. This CDR3 contains 16 residues. Germline values: CDR1 SGHRS, CDR2 YFSETQ. CDR3 protein: CASRTGTGGVKEKLFF. The CDR3 DNA sequence: TGCGCCAGCAGGACCGGGACAGGGGGCGTGAAGGAAAAACTGTTTTTT.

The rearrangement uses TRBV13 and TRBJ2-7; D remains ambiguous. Germline V gene data show CDR1 as PRHDT and CDR2 as FYEKMQ (reference sequence). V lost 7 bases to trimming and J lost 2 bases, with 12 bases between them. The CDR3 is 13 amino acids. DNA for the CDR3: TGTGCCAGCAAGGCAGGCAGTACCTACGAGCAGTACTTC. Translating it yields CASKAGSTYEQYF.

The table lists this clone with a few counts. This rearrangement joins TRBV23-1 to TRBJ1-5; TRBD1 is a possible D gene (6 bases). TRBV23-1 is labeled an ORF, and its function is uncertain. This CDR3 spans 15 amino acids. Between the trimmed V and J ends, which lost 4 bases and 14 bases, there was a span of 24 bases. In DNA form, the CDR3 reads TGCGCCAGCAGTCCTACAGGGAATCTGACTCTAACAGAGCATTTT. Amino acids: CASSPTGNLTLTEHF.

The J gene is TRBJ1-1, the V gene TRBV18; D is undetermined. Trimming took 3 bases from V and 11 from J, leaving 16 bases between them. CDR1 and CDR2 (germline): KGHSH, LQKENI. This CDR3 has 13 amino acids. The DNA for the CDR3 is TGTGCCAGCTCACCCTCGGACGGACTCATGGCTTTCTTT. This encodes CASSPSDGLMAFF.